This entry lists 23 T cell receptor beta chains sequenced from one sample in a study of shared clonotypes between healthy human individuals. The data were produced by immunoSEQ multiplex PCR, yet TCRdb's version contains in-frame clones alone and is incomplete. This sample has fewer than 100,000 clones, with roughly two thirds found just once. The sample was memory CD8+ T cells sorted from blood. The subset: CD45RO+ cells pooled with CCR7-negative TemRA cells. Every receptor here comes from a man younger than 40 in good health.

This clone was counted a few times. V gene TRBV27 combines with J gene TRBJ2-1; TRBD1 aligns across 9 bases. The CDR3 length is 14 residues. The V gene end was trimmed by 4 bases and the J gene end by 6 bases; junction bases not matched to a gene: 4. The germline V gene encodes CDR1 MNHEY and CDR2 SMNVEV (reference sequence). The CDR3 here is CASSSRQGGNEQFF. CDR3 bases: TGTGCCAGCAGTTCCAGACAGGGGGGCAATGAGCAGTTCTTC.

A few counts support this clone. CDR3 nucleotide sequence: TGCGCCAGCAGAGTGACAAGGGGAGGCAATCAGCCCCAGCATTTT. Protein: CASRVTRGGNQPQHF. The chain carries TRBV10-1 and TRBJ1-5; D is possibly TRBD1 (5 bases). The germline V gene encodes CDR1 WNHNN and CDR2 SYGVQD (reference sequence). CDR3 size: 15 residues. V was pared by 6 bases and J by 2 bases, with 14 bases between.

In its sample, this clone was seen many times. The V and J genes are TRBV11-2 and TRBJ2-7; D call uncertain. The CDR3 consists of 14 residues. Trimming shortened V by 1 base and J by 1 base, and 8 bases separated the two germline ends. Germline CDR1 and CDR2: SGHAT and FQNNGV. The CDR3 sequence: CASSLAGWSYEQYF. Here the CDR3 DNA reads TGTGCCAGCAGCTTAGCGGGTTGGTCCTACGAGCAGTACTTC.

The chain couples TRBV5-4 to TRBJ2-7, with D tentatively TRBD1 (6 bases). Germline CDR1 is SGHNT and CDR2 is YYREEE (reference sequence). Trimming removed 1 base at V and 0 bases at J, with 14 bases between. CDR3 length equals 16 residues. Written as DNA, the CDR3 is TGTGCCAGCAGCTTGAATGGACAGACCAGCTCCTACGAGCAGTACTTC. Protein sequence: CASSLNGQTSSYEQYF.

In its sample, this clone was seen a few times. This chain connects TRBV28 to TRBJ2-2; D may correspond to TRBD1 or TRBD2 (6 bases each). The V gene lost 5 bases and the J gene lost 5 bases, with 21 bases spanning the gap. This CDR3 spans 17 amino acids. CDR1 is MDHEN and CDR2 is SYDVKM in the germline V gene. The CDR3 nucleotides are TGTGCCAGCAGTCTTCCGGGGGCCCAGACGGGAACCGGGGAGCTGTTTTTT. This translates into CASSLPGAQTGTGELFF.

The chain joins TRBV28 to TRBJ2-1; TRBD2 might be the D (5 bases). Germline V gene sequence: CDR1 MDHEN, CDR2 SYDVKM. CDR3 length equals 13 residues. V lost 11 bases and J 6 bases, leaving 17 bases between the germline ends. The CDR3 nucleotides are TGTGCCGCCGCGGCTAGCTCTATCAATGAGCAGTTCTTC. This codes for CAAAASSINEQFF.

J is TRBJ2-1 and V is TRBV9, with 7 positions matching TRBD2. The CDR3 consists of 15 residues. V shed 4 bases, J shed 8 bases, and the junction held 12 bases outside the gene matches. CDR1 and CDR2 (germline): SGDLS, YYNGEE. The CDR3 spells CASSSGGGTSDEQFF. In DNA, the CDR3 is TGTGCCAGCAGCTCGGGAGGCGGGACGAGCGATGAGCAGTTCTTC.

CDR3 DNA: TGTGCCACCAGCAGCGACTTGCGTCTAGCGGGAGGAGAGACCCAGTACTTC. Residues: CATSSDLRLAGGETQYF. The chain joins TRBV15 to TRBJ2-5; 11 nucleotides align to TRBD2. From germline, CDR1 is LNHNV and CDR2 YYDKDF (reference sequence). This CDR3 spans 17 amino acids. Germline trimming cut 3 bases from V and 4 bases from J; bases unmatched to any gene: 10.

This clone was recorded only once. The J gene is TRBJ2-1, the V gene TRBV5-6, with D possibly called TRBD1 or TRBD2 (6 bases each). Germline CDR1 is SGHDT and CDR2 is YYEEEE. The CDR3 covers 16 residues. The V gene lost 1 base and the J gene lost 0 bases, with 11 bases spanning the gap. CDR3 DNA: TGTGCCAGCAGCTTGCTGGGGGGCAGCTCCTACAATGAGCAGTTCTTC. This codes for CASSLLGGSSYNEQFF.

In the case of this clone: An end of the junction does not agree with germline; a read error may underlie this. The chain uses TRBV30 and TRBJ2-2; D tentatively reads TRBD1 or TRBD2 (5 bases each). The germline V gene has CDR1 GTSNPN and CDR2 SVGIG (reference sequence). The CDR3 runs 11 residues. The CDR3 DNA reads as TGTGCCTGGAGCGACAACCGGGGCCCTCTTTTT. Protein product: CAWSDNRGPLF.

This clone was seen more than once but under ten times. The CDR3 DNA follows: TGTGCCACTACGGGTTCGGACAGCCGCACAGATACGCAGTATTTT. This codes for CATTGSDSRTDTQYF. The rearrangement links TRBV6-6 to TRBJ2-3; possible D gene TRBD1, 6 bases. Trimming pared 10 bases from V and 1 base from J, leaving 18 bases between. CDR3 length: 15 amino acids. Germline V CDR1 and CDR2: MNHNY, SVGAGI (reference sequence).

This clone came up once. The CDR3 DNA reads as TGTGCCAGCAGCTCTCGGTCCGCCGCCTATGAGCAGTTCTTC. Translating it yields CASSSRSAAYEQFF. J is TRBJ2-1 and V is TRBV7-9; D uncertain. This CDR3 region has 14 residues. V lost 4 bases and J 8 bases, leaving 15 bases between the germline ends. Germline lookup yields CDR1 SEHNR and CDR2 FQNEAQ (reference sequence).

The CDR3 DNA reads as TGTGCCAGCAGCGCACTGGGGACAGGGCGTAGCGAGCAGTACTTC. Residues: CASSALGTGRSEQYF. The rearrangement links TRBV9 to TRBJ2-7; TRBD1 agrees at 9 bases. With V trimmed by 3 bases and J by 6 bases, 10 bases remained unmatched. Germline V gene lookup returns CDR1 SGDLS and CDR2 YYNGEE. The CDR3 contains 15 residues.

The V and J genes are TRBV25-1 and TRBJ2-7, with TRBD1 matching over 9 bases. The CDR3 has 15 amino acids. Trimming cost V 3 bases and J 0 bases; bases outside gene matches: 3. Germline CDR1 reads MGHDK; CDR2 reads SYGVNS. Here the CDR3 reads CASSDRDRDSYEQYF. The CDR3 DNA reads TGTGCCAGCAGTGACCGGGACAGGGACTCCTACGAGCAGTACTTC.

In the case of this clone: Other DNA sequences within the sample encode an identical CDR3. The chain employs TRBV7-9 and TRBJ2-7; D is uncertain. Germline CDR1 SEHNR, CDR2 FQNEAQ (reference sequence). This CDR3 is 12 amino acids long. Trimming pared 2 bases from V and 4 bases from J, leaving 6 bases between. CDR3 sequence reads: CASSLYGYEQYF. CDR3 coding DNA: TGTGCCAGCAGCTTATATGGTTACGAGCAGTACTTC.

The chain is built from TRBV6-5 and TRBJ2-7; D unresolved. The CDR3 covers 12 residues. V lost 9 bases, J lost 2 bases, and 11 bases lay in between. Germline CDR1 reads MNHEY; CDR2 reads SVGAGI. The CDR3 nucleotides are TGTGCCAGTCGGGCGATAACCTACGAGCAGTACTTC. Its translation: CASRAITYEQYF.

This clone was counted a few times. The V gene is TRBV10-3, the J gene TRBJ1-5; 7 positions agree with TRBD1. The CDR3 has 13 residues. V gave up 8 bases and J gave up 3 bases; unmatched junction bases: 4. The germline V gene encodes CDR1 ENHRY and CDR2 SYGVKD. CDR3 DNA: TGTGCCATCTCAGGACAGGCCAATCAGCCCCAGCATTTT. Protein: CAISGQANQPQHF.

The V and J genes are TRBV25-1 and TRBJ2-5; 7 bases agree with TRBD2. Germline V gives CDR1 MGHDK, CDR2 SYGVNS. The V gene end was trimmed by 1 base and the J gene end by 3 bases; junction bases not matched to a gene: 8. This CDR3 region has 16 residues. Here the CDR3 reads CASSEFGPGREETQYF. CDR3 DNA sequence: TGTGCCAGCAGTGAATTTGGACCGGGGAGGGAAGAGACCCAGTACTTC.

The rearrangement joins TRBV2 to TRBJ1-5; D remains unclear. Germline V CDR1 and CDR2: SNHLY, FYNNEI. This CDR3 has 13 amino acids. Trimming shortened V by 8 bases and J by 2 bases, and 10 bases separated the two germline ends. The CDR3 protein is CASSEVRNQPQHF. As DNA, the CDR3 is TGTGCCAGCTCTGAGGTCCGCAATCAGCCCCAGCATTTT.

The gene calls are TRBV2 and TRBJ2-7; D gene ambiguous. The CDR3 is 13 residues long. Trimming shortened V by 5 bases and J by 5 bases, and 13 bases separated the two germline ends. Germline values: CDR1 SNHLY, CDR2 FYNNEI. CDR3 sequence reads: CASSLGGLDEQYF. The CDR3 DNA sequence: TGTGCCAGCAGTTTAGGCGGCCTCGACGAGCAGTACTTC.

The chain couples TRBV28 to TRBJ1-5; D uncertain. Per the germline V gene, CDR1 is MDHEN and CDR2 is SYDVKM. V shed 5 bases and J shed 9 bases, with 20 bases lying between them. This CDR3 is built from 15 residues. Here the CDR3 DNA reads TGTGCCAGCAGTCGAGAGTTACCCCGATCGGGGCCCCAGCATTTT. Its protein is CASSRELPRSGPQHF.

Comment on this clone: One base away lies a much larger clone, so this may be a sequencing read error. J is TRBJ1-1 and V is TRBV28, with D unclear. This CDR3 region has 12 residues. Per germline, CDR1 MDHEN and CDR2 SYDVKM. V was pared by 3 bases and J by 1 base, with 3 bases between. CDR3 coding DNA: TGTGCCAGCAGTTTGGGGAACACTGAAGCTTTCTTT. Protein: CASSLGNTEAFF. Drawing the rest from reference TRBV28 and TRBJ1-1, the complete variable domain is DVKVTQSSRYLVKRTGEKVFLECVQDMDHENMFWYRQDPGLGLRLIYFSYDVKMKEKGDIPEGYSVSREKKERFSLILESASTNQTSMYLCASSLGNTEAFFGQGTRLTVV.

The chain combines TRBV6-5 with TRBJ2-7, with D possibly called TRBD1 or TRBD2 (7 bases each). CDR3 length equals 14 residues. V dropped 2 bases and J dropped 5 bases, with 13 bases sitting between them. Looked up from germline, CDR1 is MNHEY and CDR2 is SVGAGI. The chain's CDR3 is CASSYGEGAHEQYF. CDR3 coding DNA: TGTGCCAGCAGTTACGGGGAGGGGGCCCACGAGCAGTACTTC.